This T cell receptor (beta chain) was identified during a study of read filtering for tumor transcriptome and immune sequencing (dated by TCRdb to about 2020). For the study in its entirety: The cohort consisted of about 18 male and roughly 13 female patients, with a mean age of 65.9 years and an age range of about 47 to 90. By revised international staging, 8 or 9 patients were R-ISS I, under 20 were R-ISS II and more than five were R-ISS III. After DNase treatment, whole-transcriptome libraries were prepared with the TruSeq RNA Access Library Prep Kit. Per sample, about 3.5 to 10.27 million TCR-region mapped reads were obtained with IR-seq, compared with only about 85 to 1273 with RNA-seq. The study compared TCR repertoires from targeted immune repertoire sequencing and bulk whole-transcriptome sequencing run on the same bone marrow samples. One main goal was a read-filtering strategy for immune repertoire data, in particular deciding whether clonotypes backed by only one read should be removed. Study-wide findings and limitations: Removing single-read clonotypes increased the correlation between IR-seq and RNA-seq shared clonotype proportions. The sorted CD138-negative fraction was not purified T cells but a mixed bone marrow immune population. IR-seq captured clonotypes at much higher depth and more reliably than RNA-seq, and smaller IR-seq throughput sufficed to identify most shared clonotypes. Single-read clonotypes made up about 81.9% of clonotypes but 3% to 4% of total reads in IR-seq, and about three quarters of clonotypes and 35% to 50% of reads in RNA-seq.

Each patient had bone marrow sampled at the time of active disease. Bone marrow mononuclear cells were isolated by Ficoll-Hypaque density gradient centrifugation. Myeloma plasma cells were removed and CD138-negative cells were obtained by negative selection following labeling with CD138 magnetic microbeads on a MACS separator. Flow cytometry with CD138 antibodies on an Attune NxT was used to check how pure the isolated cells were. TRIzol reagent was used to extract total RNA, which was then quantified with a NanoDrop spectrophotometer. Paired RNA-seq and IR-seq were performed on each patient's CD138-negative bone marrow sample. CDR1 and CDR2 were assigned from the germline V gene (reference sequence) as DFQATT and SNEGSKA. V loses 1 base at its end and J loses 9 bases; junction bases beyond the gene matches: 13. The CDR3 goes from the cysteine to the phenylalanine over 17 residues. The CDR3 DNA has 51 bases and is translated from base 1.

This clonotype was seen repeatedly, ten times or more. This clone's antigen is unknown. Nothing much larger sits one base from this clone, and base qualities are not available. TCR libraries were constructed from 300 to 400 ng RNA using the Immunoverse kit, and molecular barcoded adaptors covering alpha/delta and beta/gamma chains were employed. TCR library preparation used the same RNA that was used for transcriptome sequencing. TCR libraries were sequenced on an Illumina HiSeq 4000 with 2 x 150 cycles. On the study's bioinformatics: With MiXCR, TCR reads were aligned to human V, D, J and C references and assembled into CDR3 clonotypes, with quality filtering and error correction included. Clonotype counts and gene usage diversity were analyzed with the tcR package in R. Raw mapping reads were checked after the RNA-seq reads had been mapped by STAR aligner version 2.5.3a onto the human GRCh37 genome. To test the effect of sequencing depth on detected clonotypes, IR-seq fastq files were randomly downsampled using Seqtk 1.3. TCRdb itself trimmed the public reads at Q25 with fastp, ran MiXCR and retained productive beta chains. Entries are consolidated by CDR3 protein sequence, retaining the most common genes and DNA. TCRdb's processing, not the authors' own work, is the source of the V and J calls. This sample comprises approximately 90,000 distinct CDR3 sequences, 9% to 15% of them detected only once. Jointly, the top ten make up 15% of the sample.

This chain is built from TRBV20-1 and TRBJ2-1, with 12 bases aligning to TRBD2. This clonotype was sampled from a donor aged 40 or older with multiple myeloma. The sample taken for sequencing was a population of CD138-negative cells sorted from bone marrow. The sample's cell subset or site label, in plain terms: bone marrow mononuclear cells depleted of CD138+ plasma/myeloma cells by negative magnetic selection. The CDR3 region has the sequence CSARGRTSGKGLSEQFF. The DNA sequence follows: TGCAGTGCTAGAGGCAGGACTAGCGGGAAGGGATTGAGTGAGCAGTTCTTC.